Described below is a single T cell receptor (beta chain) sequence and its context. Its antigen is undetermined. This sample was taken from a study of graft-versus-host responses after intestinal transplantation. Study-wide context: Among the recipients, transplants were multivisceral, liver-intestinal, or isolated intestinal. Recipients across the board were started on anti-thymocyte globulin induction, then kept on tacrolimus and steroids for around three years. Regarding the study as a whole: High graft-versus-host to host-versus-graft clonal ratios were found in allografts of patients who had graft-donor T cell macrochimerism. Recipient marrow showed GvH clones, some seen first in ileum or blood.

Sequencing was performed with immunoSEQ multiplex PCR; in TCRdb, only in-frame clones are kept and a portion is missing. The repertoire holds under 75,000 clones, with 90% as singletons. Germline CDR1 SGDLS, CDR2 YYNGEE. The CDR3 spans 15 residues. Deletions cut 0 bases from V and 2 bases from J, with 8 bases between. This clonotype originated in a human donor who was the organ donor for an intestinal transplant. This material consisted of unstimulated CD8+ T cells sorted from spleen or lymph node cells, taken before transplant. The V and J genes are TRBV9 and TRBJ2-2; TRBD1 is a possible D gene (5 bases). The CDR3 loop reads CASSVGQSNTGELFF. The CDR3 DNA reads TGTGCCAGCAGCGTAGGACAGTCCAACACCGGGGAGCTGTTTTTT. The complete variable domain, with remaining parts taken from reference TRBV9 and TRBJ2-2, reads DSGVTQTPKHLITATGQRVTLRCSPRSGDLSVYWYQQSLDQGLQFLIQYYNGEERAKGNILERFSAQQFPDLHSELNLSSLELGDSALYFCASSVGQSNTGELFFGEGSRLTVL.